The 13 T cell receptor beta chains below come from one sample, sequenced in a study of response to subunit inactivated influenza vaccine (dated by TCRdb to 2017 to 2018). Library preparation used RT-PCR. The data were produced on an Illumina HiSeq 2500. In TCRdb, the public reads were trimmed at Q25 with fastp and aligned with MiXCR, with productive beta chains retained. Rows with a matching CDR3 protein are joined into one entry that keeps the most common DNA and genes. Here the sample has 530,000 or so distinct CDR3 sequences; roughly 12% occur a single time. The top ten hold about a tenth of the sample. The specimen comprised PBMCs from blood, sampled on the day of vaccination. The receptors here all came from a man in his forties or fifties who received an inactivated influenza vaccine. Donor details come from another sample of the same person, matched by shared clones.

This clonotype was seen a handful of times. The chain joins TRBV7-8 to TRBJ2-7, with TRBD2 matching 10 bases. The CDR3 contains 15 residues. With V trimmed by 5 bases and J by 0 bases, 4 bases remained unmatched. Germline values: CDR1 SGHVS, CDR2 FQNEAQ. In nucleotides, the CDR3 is TGTGCCAGCAGCCCAGCGGGGGGGGGCTCCTACGAGCAGTACTTC. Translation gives CASSPAGGGSYEQYF.

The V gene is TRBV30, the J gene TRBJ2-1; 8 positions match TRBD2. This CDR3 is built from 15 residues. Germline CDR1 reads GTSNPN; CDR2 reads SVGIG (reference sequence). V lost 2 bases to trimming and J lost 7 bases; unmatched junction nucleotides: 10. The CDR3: CAWSPPSGSRNEQFF. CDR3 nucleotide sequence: TGTGCCTGGAGTCCCCCCAGCGGGAGCCGAAATGAGCAGTTCTTC.

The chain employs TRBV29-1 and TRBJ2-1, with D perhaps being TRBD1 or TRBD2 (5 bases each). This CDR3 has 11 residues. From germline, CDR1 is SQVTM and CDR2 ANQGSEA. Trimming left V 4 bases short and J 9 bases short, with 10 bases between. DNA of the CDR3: TGCAGCGTTGCAGGGACGAGTGAGCAGTTCTTC. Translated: CSVAGTSEQFF.

CDR3 protein: CSATGLQGAANIQYF. For the CDR3, the DNA is TGCAGTGCTACCGGCCTACAGGGGGCGGCAAACATTCAGTACTTC. V gene TRBV20-1 combines with J gene TRBJ2-4; 9 positions match TRBD1. The CDR3 totals 15 residues. The J segment lost 6 bases and the V segment lost 4 bases, leaving 10 bases of the junction unmatched. The germline V gene has CDR1 DFQATT and CDR2 SNEGSKA (reference sequence).

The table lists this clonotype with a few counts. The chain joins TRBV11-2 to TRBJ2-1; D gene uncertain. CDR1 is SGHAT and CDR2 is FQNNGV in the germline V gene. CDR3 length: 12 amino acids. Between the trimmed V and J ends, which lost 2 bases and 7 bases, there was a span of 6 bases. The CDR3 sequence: CASSLLINEQFF. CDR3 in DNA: TGTGCCAGCAGCTTACTTATTAATGAGCAGTTCTTC.

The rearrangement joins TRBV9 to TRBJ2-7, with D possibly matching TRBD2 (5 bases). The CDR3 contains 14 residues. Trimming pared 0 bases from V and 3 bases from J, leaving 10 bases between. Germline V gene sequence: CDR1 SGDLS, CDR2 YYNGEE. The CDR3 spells CASSVGDGGYEQYF. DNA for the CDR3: TGTGCCAGCAGCGTAGGAGACGGAGGCTACGAGCAGTACTTC.

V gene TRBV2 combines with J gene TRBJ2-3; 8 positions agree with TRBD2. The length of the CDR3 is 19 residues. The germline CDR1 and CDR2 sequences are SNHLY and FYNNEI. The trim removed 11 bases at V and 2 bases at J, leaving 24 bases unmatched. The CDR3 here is CARCSLEVSGLVYTDTQYF. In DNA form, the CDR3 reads TGTGCCCGCTGTTCCTTAGAGGTTTCGGGACTAGTCTACACAGATACGCAGTATTTT.

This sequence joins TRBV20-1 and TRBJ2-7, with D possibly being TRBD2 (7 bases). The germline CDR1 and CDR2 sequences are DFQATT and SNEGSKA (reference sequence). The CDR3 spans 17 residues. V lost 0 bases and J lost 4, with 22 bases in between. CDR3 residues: CSARDRRGQAGYYEQYF. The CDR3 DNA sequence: TGCAGTGCTAGAGATCGCCGGGGGCAAGCGGGATATTACGAGCAGTACTTC.

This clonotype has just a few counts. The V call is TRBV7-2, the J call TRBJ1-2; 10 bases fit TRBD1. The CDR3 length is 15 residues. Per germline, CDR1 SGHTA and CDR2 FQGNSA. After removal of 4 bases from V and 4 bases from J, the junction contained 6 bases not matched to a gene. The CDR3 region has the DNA TGTGCCAGCAGCTCTGGGACAGGGGATATCTATGGCTACACCTTC. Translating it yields CASSSGTGDIYGYTF.

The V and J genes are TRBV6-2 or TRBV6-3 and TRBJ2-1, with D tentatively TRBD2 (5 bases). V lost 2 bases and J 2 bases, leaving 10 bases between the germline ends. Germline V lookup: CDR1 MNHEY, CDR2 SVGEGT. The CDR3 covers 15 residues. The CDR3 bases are TGTGCCAGCAGTTACCGCGGGCGACCCTACAATGAGCAGTTCTTC. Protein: CASSYRGRPYNEQFF.

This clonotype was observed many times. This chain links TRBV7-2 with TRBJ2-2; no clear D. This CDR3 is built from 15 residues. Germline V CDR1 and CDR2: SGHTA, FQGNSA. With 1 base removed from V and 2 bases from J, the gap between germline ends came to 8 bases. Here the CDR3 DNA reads TGTGCCAGCAGCTTAGGAGGCGTAAACACCGGGGAGCTGTTTTTT. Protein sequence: CASSLGGVNTGELFF.

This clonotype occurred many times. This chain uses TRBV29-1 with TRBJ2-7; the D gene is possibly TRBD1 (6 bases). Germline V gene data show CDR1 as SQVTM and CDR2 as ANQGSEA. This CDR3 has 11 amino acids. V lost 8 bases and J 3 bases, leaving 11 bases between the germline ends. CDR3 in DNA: TGCAGCTCCTGGGACAACTACGAGCAGTACTTC. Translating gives CSSWDNYEQYF.

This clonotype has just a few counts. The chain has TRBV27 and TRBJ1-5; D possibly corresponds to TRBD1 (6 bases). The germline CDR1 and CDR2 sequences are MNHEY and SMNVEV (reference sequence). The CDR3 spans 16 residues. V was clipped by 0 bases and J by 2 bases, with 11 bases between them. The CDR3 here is CASSLSTGRGNQPQHF. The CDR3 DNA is TGTGCCAGCAGTTTATCCACAGGGAGGGGCAATCAGCCCCAGCATTTT.